The 7 T cell receptor beta chains below were found in one sample sequenced in a study of blood T cells in healthy people across ages. Next came a second PCR, run for about 6 to 12 cycles, which used a sample-barcoded 5' primer along with a J-beta primer mix. TCRdb re-analysed the 5' RACE reads in MiXCR, keeping a single row per CDR3 protein. Seen here are some 860,000 distinct CDR3 sequences, approximately 60% observed once, and the top ten hold 25% to 30%. Material: blood. These receptors all stem from a man in his forties or fifties in good health.

The chain carries TRBV6-6 and TRBJ2-5; D is ambiguous. Per the germline V gene, CDR1 is MNHNY and CDR2 is SVGAGI (reference sequence). This CDR3 is 16 amino acids long. The ends were cut back, 0 bases at V and 5 bases at J, with 16 bases in the middle. The chain's CDR3 is CASSYSIASYGETQYF. The CDR3 coding sequence is TGTGCCAGCAGTTACTCGATCGCCAGCTACGGGGAGACCCAGTACTTC.

The V and J genes are TRBV12-3 or TRBV12-4 and TRBJ1-2; D is possibly TRBD1 (5 bases). V dropped 6 bases and J dropped 5 bases, with 22 bases sitting between them. The CDR3 runs to 16 residues. CDR3 loop: CASSFPRGGEAYGYTF. The CDR3 nucleotides are TGTGCCAGCAGCTTTCCCCGCGGGGGGGAAGCGTATGGCTACACCTTC.

This clonotype was found a few times. This sequence joins TRBV9 and TRBJ2-1; D gene ambiguous. In germline, CDR1 is SGDLS, CDR2 YYNGEE. This CDR3 is 14 amino acids long. V gave up 0 bases and J gave up 7 bases, with 11 bases separating them. The CDR3 reads CASSVEPGENEQFF. CDR3 sequence (DNA): TGTGCCAGCAGCGTAGAACCCGGCGAAAATGAGCAGTTCTTC.

The rearrangement links TRBV29-1 to TRBJ2-3, with D unresolved. Trimming pared 0 bases from V and 2 bases from J, leaving 3 bases between. This CDR3 has 12 residues. Germline V CDR1 and CDR2: SQVTM, ANQGSEA. CDR3 in DNA: TGCAGCGTTGAAGACTTCACAGATACGCAGTATTTT. The encoded protein is CSVEDFTDTQYF.

This clonotype was recorded a few times. This rearrangement joins TRBV5-1 to TRBJ1-4; 12 positions match TRBD1. Germline V lookup: CDR1 SGHRS, CDR2 YFSETQ. Trimming at V came to 0 bases and at J to 7 bases, leaving 7 bases not matched to a gene. The CDR3 contains 17 residues. This CDR3 is CASSLGDRGPGGEKLFF. The CDR3, as DNA: TGCGCCAGCAGCTTGGGGGACAGGGGGCCCGGAGGTGAAAAACTGTTTTTT.

The chain combines TRBV20-1 with TRBJ2-1, with D perhaps matching TRBD1 (6 bases). V was clipped by 3 bases and J by 2 bases, with 17 bases between them. This CDR3 spans 16 amino acids. Germline V gives CDR1 DFQATT, CDR2 SNEGSKA (reference sequence). The CDR3 DNA follows: TGCAGTGCTAGTTCGGTTACAGGGAGCCCCTACAATGAGCAGTTCTTC. It codes for CSASSVTGSPYNEQFF.

This chain connects TRBV20-1 to TRBJ2-4, with TRBD1 as a possible D gene (5 bases). Germline CDR1 and CDR2: DFQATT and SNEGSKA (reference sequence). The CDR3 runs to 18 residues. Trimming cost V 2 bases and J 7 bases, with 27 bases left between them. Written as DNA, the CDR3 is TGCAGTGCTAGACAAAGCAATCAGGGAAGCGCGGCAAAGAACATTCAGTACTTC. This codes for CSARQSNQGSAAKNIQYF.